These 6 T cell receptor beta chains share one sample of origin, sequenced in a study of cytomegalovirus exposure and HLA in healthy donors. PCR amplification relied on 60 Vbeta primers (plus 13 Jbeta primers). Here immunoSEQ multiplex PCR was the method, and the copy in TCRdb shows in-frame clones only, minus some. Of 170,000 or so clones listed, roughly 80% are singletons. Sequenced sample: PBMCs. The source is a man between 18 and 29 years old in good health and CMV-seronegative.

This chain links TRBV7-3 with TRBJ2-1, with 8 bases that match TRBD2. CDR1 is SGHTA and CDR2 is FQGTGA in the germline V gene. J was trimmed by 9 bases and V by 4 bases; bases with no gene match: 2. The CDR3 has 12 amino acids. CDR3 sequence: CASSYGTSEQFF. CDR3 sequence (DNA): TGTGCCAGCAGCTACGGGACTAGTGAGCAGTTCTTC.

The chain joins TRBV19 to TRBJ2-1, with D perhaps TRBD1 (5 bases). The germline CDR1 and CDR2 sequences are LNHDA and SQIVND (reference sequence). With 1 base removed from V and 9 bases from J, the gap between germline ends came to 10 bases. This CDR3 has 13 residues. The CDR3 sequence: CASSIAPQGEQFF. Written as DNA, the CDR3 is TGTGCCAGTAGTATAGCCCCGCAGGGTGAGCAGTTCTTC.

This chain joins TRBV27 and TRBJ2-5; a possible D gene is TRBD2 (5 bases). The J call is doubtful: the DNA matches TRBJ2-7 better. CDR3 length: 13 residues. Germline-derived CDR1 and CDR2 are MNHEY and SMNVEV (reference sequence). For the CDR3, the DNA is TGTGCCAGCAGTTTTGGACTTTTCTACGAGCAGTACTTC. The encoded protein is CASSFGLFYEQYF.

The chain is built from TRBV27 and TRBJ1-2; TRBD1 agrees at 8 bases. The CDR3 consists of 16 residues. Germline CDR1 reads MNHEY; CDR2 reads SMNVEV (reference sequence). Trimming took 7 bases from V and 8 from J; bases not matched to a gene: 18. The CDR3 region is CASTSQGASRKVGYTF. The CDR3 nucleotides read TGTGCCAGCACATCGCAGGGGGCAAGTCGGAAAGTGGGCTACACCTTC.

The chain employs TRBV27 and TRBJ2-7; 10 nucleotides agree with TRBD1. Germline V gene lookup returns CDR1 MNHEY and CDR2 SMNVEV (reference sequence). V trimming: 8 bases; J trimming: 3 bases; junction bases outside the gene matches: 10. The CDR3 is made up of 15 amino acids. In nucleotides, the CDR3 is TGTGCCAGCGCCGGGACAGGGGCCTACTACTACGAGCAGTACTTC. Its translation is CASAGTGAYYYEQYF.

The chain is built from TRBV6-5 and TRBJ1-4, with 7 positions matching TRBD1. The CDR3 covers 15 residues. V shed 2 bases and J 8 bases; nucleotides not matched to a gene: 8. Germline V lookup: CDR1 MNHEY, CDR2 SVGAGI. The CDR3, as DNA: TGTGCCAGCAGTTACAGGGACAGAGATAACGAAAAACTGTTTTTT. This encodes CASSYRDRDNEKLFF.